This record concerns one T cell receptor beta chain sequence. What this receptor recognizes is not known. No base qualities exist here, and no much larger clone lies one base off it. This entry is derived from a study of beta chain features in type 1 diabetes (dated by TCRdb to 2016 to 2019). About the study as a whole: Mean age, gender distribution, total cell number and subset yield did not differ between patients and healthy donors. Regulatory and stem cell-like memory subsets were isolated from only 8 patients and roughly 8 healthy donors, whereas naive and central memory subsets came from all 30 or so donors. Across all samples, around 100 million sorted cells were examined, and cell number per subset correlated strongly with RNA yield. The study compared the TCRB repertoires of sorted circulating CD4+ T cell subsets in recently diagnosed type 1 diabetes patients with those in matched healthy donors.

Beyond this particular receptor, the publication reports: Because small numbers of individuals were included in the HLA sub-analyses, any influence of HLA type on TCRB rearrangement was left unresolved. A moderate but significant shortening of TCRB CDR3 length was observed in type 1 diabetes patients in all four CD4+ subsets. Because cDNA was sequenced instead of genomic DNA, activated cells with high expression could be over-represented, although the groups did not differ in activation or CD3 levels. Naive, central memory and regulatory TCRB repertoires appeared to be more similar among patients than among healthy donors. Shorter templates might have been favored by PCR, but patient and control samples were amplified and corrected together, so both groups would have been affected equally by any skew. Fewer insertions and more nucleotide deletions at VDJ recombination sites were observed in patients with type 1 diabetes, implying thymic rearrangement abnormalities.

A single peripheral blood draw of approximately 120 mL on average was collected from each donor into heparinised tubes. Using a panel that included CD45RO, CCR7, CD25, CD127, CD95 and CD27, naive, central memory, regulatory and stem cell-like memory CD4+ T cells were sorted on a BD FACSAria II. All sorted populations exceeded 95% purity. PBMCs were isolated immediately by Lymphoprep density gradient centrifugation and stained directly without culture. To minimize batch effects, samples were stained and sorted in pairs, one healthy donor with one patient per experiment. Reading the germline V gene gives CDR1 SNHLY and CDR2 FYNNEI. Relative to germline, V is 6 bases shorter and J is 6 bases shorter, with 14 bases between their ends. From the cysteine up to the phenylalanine, the CDR3 has a length of 14 residues. Of all the DNA, just the CDR3 is kept, 42 bases in frame from base 1. All of the isolated RNA was reverse transcribed with the High Capacity cDNA Reverse Transcription Kit, so expressed TCRB transcripts were sequenced. Deep immunoSEQ sequencing was applied to naive, central memory and regulatory T cell samples, giving an average of roughly 3.3 million total reads per sample. After sorted cells were lysed in RLT buffer, RNA was extracted with DNase-treated RNeasy Micro or Mini kits, with the choice depending on cell number. To prevent cross-contamination, each cell subset was processed individually, whereas patient and healthy donor samples were processed jointly. Using the immunoSEQ multiplex PCR, TCRB sequences were amplified from cDNA into 87-bp fragments spanning the CDR3 region. Sequencing of the amplicons was done on the Illumina HiSeq platform. Concerning the study's data processing: Synthetic template baselines were used to correct PCR bias computationally, reads within Hamming distance 2 were collapsed, and singletons that could not be merged were discarded. By aligning reads against IMGT, V, D and J genes, CDR3 length, and insertions or deletions at six rearrangement sites were assigned. Within each subset, clonotype counts were normalized to the number of sorted cells before true diversity and Gini coefficients were calculated with the tcR R package. The overlap coefficient, calculated on TCRB nucleotide sequences, was used to quantify repertoire sharing. The source is immuneACCESS, and TCRdb retained only in-frame sequences with V and J called. Part of the clones is not carried over; for the studies checked, unresolved V genes explain less than half of this, and the remainder is unexplained. V, J and clone size are those of that table, while D and trimming were read from the DNA. The sample table records 130,000 or so clones; roughly 9.7% of these occur just once. The ten largest make up about 0.6% of the sample.

Here the chain combines TRBV2 and TRBJ2-2, with a tentative D gene TRBD1 over 5 matching bases. The sample consisted of central memory CD4+ T cells from blood. This sequence originates from a woman aged 40-49 years in good health. The CDR3 protein: CASSSDSLPGELFF. The bases are TGTGCCAGCAGCTCCGACAGCCTCCCCGGGGAGCTGTTTTTT.